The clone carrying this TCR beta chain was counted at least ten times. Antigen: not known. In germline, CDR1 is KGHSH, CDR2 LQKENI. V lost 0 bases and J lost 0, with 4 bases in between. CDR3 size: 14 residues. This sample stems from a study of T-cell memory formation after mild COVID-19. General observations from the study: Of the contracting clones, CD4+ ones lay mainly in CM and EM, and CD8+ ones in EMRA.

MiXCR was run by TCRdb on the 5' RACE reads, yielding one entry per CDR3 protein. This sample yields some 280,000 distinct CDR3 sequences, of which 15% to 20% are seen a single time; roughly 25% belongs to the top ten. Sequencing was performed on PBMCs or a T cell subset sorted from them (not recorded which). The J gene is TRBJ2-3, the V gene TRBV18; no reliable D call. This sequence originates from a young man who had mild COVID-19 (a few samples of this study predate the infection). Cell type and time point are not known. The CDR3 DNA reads TGTGCCAGCTCACCACCGGCCAGCACAGATACGCAGTATTTT. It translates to CASSPPASTDTQYF. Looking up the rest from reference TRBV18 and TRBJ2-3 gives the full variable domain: NAGVMQNPRHLVRRRGQEARLRCSPMKGHSHVYWYRQLPEEGLKFMVYLQKENIIDESGMPKERFSAEFPKEGPSILRIQQVVRGDSAAYFCASSPPASTDTQYFGPGTRLTVL.